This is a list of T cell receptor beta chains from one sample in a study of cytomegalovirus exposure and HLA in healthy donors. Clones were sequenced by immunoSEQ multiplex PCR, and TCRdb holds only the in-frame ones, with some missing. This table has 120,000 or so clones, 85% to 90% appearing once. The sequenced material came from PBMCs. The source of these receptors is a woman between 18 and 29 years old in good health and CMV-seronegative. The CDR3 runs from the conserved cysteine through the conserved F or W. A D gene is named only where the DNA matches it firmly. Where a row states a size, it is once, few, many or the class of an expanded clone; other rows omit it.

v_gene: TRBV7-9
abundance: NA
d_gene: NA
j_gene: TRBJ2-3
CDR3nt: TGTGCCAGCAACCCGACCTGGGGGCCGACTAAGACAGATACGCAGTATTTT
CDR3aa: CASNPTWGPTKTDTQYF

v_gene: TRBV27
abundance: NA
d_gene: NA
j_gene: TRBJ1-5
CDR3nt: TGTGCCAGCAGTTTGGAGATCCCAAATAGCAATCAGCCCCAGCATTTT
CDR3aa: CASSLEIPNSNQPQHF

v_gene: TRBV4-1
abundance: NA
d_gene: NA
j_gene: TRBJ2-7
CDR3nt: TGCGCCAGCAGCCAAGGTGAGAACTACGAGCAGTACTTC
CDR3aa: CASSQGENYEQYF

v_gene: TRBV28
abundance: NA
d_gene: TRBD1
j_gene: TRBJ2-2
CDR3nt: TGTGCCAGCGGGACAGACATTTCGAACACCGGGGAGCTGTTTTTT
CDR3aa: CASGTDISNTGELFF

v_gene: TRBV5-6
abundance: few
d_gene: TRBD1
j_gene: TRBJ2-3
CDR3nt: TGTGCCAGCAGCAAAGGGGGCTGGACAGATACGCAGTATTTT
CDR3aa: CASSKGGWTDTQYF

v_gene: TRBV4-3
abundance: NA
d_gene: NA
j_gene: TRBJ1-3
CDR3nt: TGCGCCAGCAGCCAAGATTCCACGGGCTCTGGAAACACCATATATTTT
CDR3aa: CASSQDSTGSGNTIYF

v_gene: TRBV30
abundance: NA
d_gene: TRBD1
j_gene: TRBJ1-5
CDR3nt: TGTGCCTGGAGTAAAGGGGGCCATCAGCCCCAGCATTTT
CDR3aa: CAWSKGGHQPQHF

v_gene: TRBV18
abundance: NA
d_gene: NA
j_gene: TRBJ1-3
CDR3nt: TGTGCCAGCTCTCGGGGGGACTCTGGAAACACCATATATTTT
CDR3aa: CASSRGDSGNTIYF

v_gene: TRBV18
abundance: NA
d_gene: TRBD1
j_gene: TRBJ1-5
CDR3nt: TGTGCCAGCCGCGGACAGGGGGCACATCAGCCCCAGCATTTT
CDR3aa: CASRGQGAHQPQHF

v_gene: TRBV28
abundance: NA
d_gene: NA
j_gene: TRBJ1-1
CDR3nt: TGTGCCAGCACCTCTTTAAAGTTTGTGTTCGGAGCTTTCTTT
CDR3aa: CASTSLKFVFGAFF

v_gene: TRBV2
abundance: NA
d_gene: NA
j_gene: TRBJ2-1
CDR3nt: TGTGCCAGCAGTGCTAACAGATTCAATGAGCAGTTCTTC
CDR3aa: CASSANRFNEQFF

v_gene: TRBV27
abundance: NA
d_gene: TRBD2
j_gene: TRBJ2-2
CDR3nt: TGTGCCAGCAGTCGGCTAGCGGGAACGAACACCGGGGAGCTGTTTTTT
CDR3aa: CASSRLAGTNTGELFF

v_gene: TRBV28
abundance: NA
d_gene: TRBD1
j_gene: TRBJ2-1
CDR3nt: TGTGCCAGCAGTCCCGGGACAGACTACAATGAGCAGTTCTTC
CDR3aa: CASSPGTDYNEQFF

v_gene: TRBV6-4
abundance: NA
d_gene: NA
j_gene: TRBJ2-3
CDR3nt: TGTGCCAGCAGTGATCAGGCGCAAGATACGCAGTATTTT
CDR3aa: CASSDQAQDTQYF

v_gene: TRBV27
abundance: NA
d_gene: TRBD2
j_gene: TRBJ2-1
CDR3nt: TGTGCCAGCAGTTTAATGGGGGCGGGAGGACTTCACAATGAGCAGTTCTTC
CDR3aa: CASSLMGAGGLHNEQFF

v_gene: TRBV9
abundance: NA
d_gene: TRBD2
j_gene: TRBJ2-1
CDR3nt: TGTGCCAGCAGCGTAGGAGCGGGAGGGTACAATGAGCAGTTCTTC
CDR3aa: CASSVGAGGYNEQFF

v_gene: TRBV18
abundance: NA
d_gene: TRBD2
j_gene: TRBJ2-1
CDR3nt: TGTGCCAGCTCATCGACTAGCGGGAGTCAGGGTGAGCAGTTCTTC
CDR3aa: CASSSTSGSQGEQFF

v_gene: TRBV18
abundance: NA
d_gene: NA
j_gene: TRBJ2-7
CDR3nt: TGTGCCAGCTCACCATCCGGGGGTTCCTACGAGCAGTACTTC
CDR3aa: CASSPSGGSYEQYF

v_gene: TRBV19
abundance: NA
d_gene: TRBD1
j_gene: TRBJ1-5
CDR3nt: TGTGCCAGTAGTCCACAGGGGACAGTCAAATATAGCAATCAGCCCCAGCATTTT
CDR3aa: CASSPQGTVKYSNQPQHF

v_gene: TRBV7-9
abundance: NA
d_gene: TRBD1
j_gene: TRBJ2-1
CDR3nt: TGTGCCAGCACCCCCAAGGTCAGGGGGCTTTCCTACAATGAGCAGTTCTTC
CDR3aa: CASTPKVRGLSYNEQFF

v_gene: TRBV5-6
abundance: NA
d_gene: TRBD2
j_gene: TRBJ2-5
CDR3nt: TGTGCCAGCAGCTTGGGAGCGGGAGATGGGGAGACCCAGTACTTC
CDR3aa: CASSLGAGDGETQYF

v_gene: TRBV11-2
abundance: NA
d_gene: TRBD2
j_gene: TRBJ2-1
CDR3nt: TGTGCCAGCAGCTTGGGAGCGGGAGGGCCCCCCTACAATGAGCAGTTCTTC
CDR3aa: CASSLGAGGPPYNEQFF

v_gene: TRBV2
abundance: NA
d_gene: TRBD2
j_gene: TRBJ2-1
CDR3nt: TGTGCCAGCAGGAGGGGCGGGAGTTCGTACAATGAGCAGTTCTTC
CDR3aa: CASRRGGSSYNEQFF

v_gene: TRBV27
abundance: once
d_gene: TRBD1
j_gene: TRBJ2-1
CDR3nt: TGTGCCAGCACTTTTCTTGGGACAGGGGCCTACAATGAGCAGTTCTTC
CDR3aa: CASTFLGTGAYNEQFF

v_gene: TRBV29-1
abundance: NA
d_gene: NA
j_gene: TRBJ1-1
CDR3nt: TGCAGCGTTGAGGGAGGGGCGGGGTTCGAAGCTTTCTTT
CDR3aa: CSVEGGAGFEAFF

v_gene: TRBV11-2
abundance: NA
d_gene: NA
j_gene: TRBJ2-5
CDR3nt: TGTGCCAGCAGCTTAGATCGGGGAAGACAAGAGACCCAGTACTTC
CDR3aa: CASSLDRGRQETQYF

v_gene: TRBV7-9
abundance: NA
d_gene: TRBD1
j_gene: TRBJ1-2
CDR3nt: TGTGCCAGCAGCTTGCCACAGGGGGCTTACACCTTC
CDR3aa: CASSLPQGAYTF

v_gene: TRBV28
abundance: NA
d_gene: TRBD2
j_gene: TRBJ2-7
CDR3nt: TGTGCCAGCAGGTCCGGGACTAGCACTAGCGGGCAGTACTTC
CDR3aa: CASRSGTSTSGQYF

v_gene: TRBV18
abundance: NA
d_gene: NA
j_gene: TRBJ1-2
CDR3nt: TGTGCCAGCTCACCACCCGGGGTTACCCTCTATGGCTACACCTTC
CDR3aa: CASSPPGVTLYGYTF

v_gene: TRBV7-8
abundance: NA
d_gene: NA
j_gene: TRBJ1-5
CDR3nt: TGTGCCAGCAGCTCGCAAACGGACCGCGGGGGACAGCCCCAGCATTTT
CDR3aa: CASSSQTDRGGQPQHF

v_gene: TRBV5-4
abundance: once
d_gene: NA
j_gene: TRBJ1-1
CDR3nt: TGTGCCAGCAGCCGACTCGTGAACACTGAAGCTTTCTTT
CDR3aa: CASSRLVNTEAFF

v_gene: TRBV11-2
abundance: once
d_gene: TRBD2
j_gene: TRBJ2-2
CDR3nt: TGTGCCAGCAGCTCTAGAGCGGGGGGGATTTCCACCGGGGAGCTGTTTTTT
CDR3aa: CASSSRAGGISTGELFF

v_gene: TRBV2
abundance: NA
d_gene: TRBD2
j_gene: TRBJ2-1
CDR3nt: TGTGCCAGCAGTGGACTAGCGGTAAGCAGCTCCTACAATGAGCAGTTCTTC
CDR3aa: CASSGLAVSSSYNEQFF

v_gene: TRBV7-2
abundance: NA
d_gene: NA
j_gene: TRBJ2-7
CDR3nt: TGTGCCAGCAGCCTCTTGGGGGCTATCGGGGCCTACGAGCAGTACTTC
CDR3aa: CASSLLGAIGAYEQYF

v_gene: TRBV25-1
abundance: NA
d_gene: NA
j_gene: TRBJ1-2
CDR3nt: TGTGCCAGCAGCCGGGGGAAATTTGGTGGCTACACCTTC
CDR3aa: CASSRGKFGGYTF

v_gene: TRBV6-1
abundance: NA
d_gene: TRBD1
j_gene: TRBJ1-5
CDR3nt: TGTGCCAGCAGTGAAAAAACCGGGACAGGGGGCCAGCCCCAGCATTTT
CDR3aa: CASSEKTGTGGQPQHF

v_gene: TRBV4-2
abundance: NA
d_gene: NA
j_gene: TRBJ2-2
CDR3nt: TGTGCCAGCAGCCATTATTCCAGGGGAAAAGACACCGGGGAGCTGTTTTTT
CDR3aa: CASSHYSRGKDTGELFF

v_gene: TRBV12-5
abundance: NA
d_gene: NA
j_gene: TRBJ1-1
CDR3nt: TGTGCTAGTGGCCCGACAGGGAACACTGAAGCTTTCTTT
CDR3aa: CASGPTGNTEAFF

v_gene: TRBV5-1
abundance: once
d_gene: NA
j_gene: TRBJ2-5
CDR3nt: TGCGCCAGCAGCTTGGGAGGGCAAAGTTTCGAGACCCAGTACTTC
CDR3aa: CASSLGGQSFETQYF

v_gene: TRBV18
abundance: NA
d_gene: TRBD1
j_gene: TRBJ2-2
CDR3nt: TGTGCCAGCTCACCTTGGGGACAGGGGAACACCGGGGAGCTGTTTTTT
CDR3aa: CASSPWGQGNTGELFF

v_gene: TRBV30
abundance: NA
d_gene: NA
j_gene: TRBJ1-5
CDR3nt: TGTGCCTGGTGCGGCGGGGGGCGGCAGCCCCAGCATTTT
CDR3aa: CAWCGGGRQPQHF

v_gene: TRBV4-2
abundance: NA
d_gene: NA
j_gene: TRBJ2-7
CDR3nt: TGTGCCAGCAGCCCCCTTGGTGGGGAGGCCTCCTACGAGCAGTACTTC
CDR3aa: CASSPLGGEASYEQYF

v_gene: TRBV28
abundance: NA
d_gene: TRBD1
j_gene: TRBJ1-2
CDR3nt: TGTGCCAGCAGTACCATACAGGGGAACTATGGCTACACCTTC
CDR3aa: CASSTIQGNYGYTF

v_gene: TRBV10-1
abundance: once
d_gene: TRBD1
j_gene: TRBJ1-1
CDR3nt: TGCGCCAGCAGCCGGGACAGCACTGAAGCTTTCTTT
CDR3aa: CASSRDSTEAFF

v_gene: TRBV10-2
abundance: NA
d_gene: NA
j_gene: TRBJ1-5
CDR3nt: TGCGCCAGCAGTGAAGGGAGGGGTAGCAATCAGCCCCAGCATTTT
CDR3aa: CASSEGRGSNQPQHF

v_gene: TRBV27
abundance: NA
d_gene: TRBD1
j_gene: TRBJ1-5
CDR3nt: TGTGCCAGCAGGGGGACAGGGGAGGAGGGTCAGCCCCAGCATTTT
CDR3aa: CASRGTGEEGQPQHF

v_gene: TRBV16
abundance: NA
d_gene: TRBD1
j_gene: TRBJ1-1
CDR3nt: TGTGCCAGCAGCCAAGGGACAGTGAACACTGAAGCTTTCTTT
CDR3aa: CASSQGTVNTEAFF

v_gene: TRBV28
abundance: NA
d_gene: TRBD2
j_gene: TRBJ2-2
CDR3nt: TGTGCCAGCAGTTTTCGGGGGGAGGGCACCGGGGAGCTGTTTTTT
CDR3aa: CASSFRGEGTGELFF

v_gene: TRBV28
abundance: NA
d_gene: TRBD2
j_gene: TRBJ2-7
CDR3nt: TGTGCCAGCAGTTTCGCGGCGGCGGGAGGGTACGAGCAGTACTTC
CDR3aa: CASSFAAAGGYEQYF

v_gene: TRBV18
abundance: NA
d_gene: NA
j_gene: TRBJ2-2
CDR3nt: TGTGCCAGCTCACCAAGGGGCGCGAACACCGGGGAGCTGTTTTTT
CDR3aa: CASSPRGANTGELFF